This T cell receptor (beta chain) is drawn from a study of T cell repertoires in cytomegalovirus infection. Study information: Recently identified HLA-C-restricted CMV epitopes were among the peptides used. An indication of both CMV infection and matching HLA type came from public TCR beta signatures. Notes on the study in general: The study found HLA-C-restricted CMV-specific TCR beta clonotypes dominating the ex vivo response. Cumulated frequencies of public TCR beta families served to identify carriers of CMV plus the relevant HLA.

The germline CDR1 and CDR2 sequences are SGHVS and FNYEAQ. Trimming took 5 bases from V and 5 from J; bases not matched to a gene: 6. The CDR3 consists of 15 residues. With regard to this clonotype: Its target is unknown.

Via MiXCR, TCRdb re-called the reads, giving one row per CDR3 protein. This sample yields roughly 700,000 distinct CDR3 sequences, of which around a third are seen a single time; about 18% belongs to the top ten. The source was cultured PBMCs, collected from culture after CMV antigen stimulation. The chain carries TRBV7-6 and TRBJ2-5; 12 bases agree with TRBD1. The origin of this receptor is a human donor in good health (CMV status not recorded). Some clones in this sample may be carry-over from other donors' samples. The CDR3 sequence: CASSLGQGAGETQYF. CDR3 nucleotides: TGTGCCAGCAGCCTGGGACAGGGGGCCGGGGAGACCCAGTACTTC.